Sequencing of this T cell receptor (beta chain) was carried out in a study of lymphopenia after photon versus proton radiotherapy. Whole-study findings and limits: Post-nadir diversity loss with photons came from oligoclonal expansion, particularly CD8+ Temra cells. Post-nadir TCR diversity decline inversely tracked overall survival among those who died. Under photons, naive T cells and diversity fell while effector/memory populations rose.

Sequenced by immunoSEQ multiplex PCR; TCRdb stores in-frame clones only, minus some. Of 25,000 to 30,000 clones in the sample, over 75% are singletons; the top ten hold under 35%. A word on this clone: Its specificity is unknown.

CDR1 and CDR2 (germline): MNHEY, SVGAGI. Trimming removed 0 bases at V and 13 bases at J, with 19 bases between. This CDR3 has 15 residues. The sequence derives from a man between 45 and 60 years old with gastric cancer. This sequence joins TRBV6-5 and TRBJ2-1, with D tentatively TRBD1 or TRBD2 (5 bases each). The sample here was peripheral blood, taken from a patient treated with photon-based radiotherapy. The CDR3, as DNA: TGTGCCAGCAGTTACTCGAGGGAAAGGCTGGACAATCAGTTCTTC. It is translated as CASSYSRERLDNQFF.